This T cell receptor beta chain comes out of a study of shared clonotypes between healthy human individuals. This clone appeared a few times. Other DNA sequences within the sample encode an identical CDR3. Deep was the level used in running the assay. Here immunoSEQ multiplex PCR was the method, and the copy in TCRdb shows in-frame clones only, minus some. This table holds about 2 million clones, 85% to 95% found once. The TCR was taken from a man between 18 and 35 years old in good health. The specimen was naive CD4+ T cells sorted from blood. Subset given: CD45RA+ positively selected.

The CDR3 is CAWSRTANTEAFF. Written as DNA, the CDR3 is TGTGCCTGGAGTCGGACGGCCAACACTGAAGCTTTCTTT. This chain links TRBV30 with TRBJ1-1; D unresolved. The CDR3 covers 13 residues. Trimming removed 2 bases from V and 2 bases from J, with 9 bases in between. Looked up from germline, CDR1 is GTSNPN and CDR2 is SVGIG (reference sequence).